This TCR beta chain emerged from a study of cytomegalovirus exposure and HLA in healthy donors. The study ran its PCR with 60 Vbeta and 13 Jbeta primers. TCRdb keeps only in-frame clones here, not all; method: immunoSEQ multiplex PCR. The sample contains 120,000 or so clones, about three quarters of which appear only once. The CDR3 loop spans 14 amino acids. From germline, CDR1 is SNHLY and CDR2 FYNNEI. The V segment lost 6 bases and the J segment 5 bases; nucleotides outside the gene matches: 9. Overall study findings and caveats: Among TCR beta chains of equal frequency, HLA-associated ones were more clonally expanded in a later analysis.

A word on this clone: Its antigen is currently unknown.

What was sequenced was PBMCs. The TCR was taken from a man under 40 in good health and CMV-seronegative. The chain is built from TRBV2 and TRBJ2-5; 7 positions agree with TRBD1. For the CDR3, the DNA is TGTGCCAGCAGGGGGAACAGGGGTGCCGAGACCCAGTACTTC. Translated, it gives CASRGNRGAETQYF.